The source of this T cell receptor (beta chain) is a study of cytomegalovirus exposure and HLA in healthy donors. Overall study findings and caveats: TCR beta chain V- and J-gene trimming was linked, in a later analysis, to a missense variant in DCLRE1C.

Vbeta (60) and Jbeta (13) primers were used in the PCR. TCRdb's table, derived via immunoSEQ multiplex PCR, lists solely in-frame clones and lacks some. The sample yields roughly 130,000 clones, 66% seen once. Comment on this clone: Its matching antigen is unknown.

The ends lost 4 bases at V and 4 bases at J; junction bases unmatched: 4. The CDR3 totals 14 residues. Germline CDR1 is SGHDT and CDR2 is YYEEEE. The V call is TRBV5-6, the J call TRBJ2-3; 9 bases match TRBD1. The sequenced sample consisted of PBMCs. This receptor was identified in a woman in her sixties or seventies in good health and CMV-seronegative. The CDR3 nucleotides are TGTGCCAGCAGCCGGACAGGGGTCGCAGATACGCAGTATTTT. It translates to CASSRTGVADTQYF. The variable domain in full, completed from reference TRBV5-6 and TRBJ2-3, reads DAGVTQSPTHLIKTRGQQVTLRCSPKSGHDTVSWYQQALGQGPQFIFQYYEEEERQRGNFPDRFSGHQFPNYSSELNVNALLLGDSALYLCASSRTGVADTQYFGPGTRLTVL.